One sample yielded the 18 T cell receptor beta chains listed below, sequenced in a study of shared clonotypes between healthy human individuals. Some clones are missing from TCRdb's copy, which holds only in-frame ones; the method was immunoSEQ multiplex PCR. The sample records around 500,000 clones, less than 80% being singletons. Sequenced material: PBMCs. The receptors stem from a woman in her thirties or forties in good health. Some clones in this sample may be carry-over from other donors' samples.

Comment on this clone: At one end the junction does not follow the germline gene, possibly because of a read error. Other DNA sequences in this specimen translate into the identical CDR3. This chain links TRBV7-9 with TRBJ1-5; possibly TRBD1 for D (6 bases). CDR3 length: 12 residues. Germline V gene sequence: CDR1 SEHNR, CDR2 FQNEAQ (reference sequence). The CDR3 nucleotides are TGTGCCAGCAGCTTAGTCGGACAGCCCCAACATTTT. Residues: CASSLVGQPQHF. Using reference TRBV7-9 and TRBJ1-5 for the parts outside the CDR3, the full variable domain is DTGVSQNPRHKITKRGQNVTFRCDPISEHNRLYWYRQTLGQGPEFLTYFQNEAQLEKSRLLSDRFSAERPKGSFSTLEIQRTEQGDSAMYLCASSLVGQPQHFGDGTRLSIL.

The CDR3 here is CASSSAGTGSTQYF. CDR3 DNA sequence: TGCGCCAGCAGCTCCGCGGGGACAGGGTCGACCCAGTACTTC. The chain recombines TRBV5-1 with TRBJ2-5, with 9 bases aligning to TRBD1. Germline values: CDR1 SGHRS, CDR2 YFSETQ. V shed 3 bases, J shed 7 bases, and the junction held 7 bases outside the gene matches. The CDR3 is 14 amino acids.

V usage is TRBV6-5 and J usage is TRBJ2-6; D remains unclear. The CDR3 runs to 14 residues. CDR1 and CDR2 (germline): MNHEY, SVGAGI. Trimming pared 8 bases from V and 1 base from J, leaving 9 bases between. CDR3 nucleotides: TGTGCCAGCGGAAAGGCATCTGGGGCCAACGTCCTGACTTTC. Translated: CASGKASGANVLTF.

As to this clone: A much bigger clone sits one base away, suggesting this may be a read error. The chain has TRBV2 and TRBJ1-2, with D possibly TRBD1 on 6 matching bases. This CDR3 has 13 amino acids. The V and J ends lost 6 bases and 2 bases respectively, with 10 bases between them. Per germline, CDR1 SNHLY and CDR2 FYNNEI. CDR3 in amino acids: CASSLDSNYGYTF. CDR3 in DNA: TGTGCCAGCAGCTTGGACAGCAACTATGGCTACACCTTC.

The chain links TRBV4-3 to TRBJ2-7; TRBD2 matches at 9 bases. The germline CDR1 and CDR2 sequences are LGHNA and YSLEER. This CDR3 has 16 residues. The V segment lost 1 base and the J segment 5 bases; nucleotides outside the gene matches: 9. The CDR3 is CASSQAYSAGGNEQYF. CDR3 coding DNA: TGCGCCAGCAGCCAAGCCTATTCGGCGGGAGGGAACGAGCAGTACTTC.

This rearrangement joins TRBV25-1 to TRBJ1-5; unclear D gene. The CDR3 loop spans 15 amino acids. The V gene's germline CDR1 is MGHDK and CDR2 SYGVNS. V lost 2 bases, J lost 4 bases, and 12 bases lay in between. This CDR3 reads CASSEDISWNQPQHF. CDR3 sequence (DNA): TGTGCCAGCAGTGAAGACATAAGTTGGAATCAGCCCCAGCATTTT.

This clone has just a few counts. The V and J genes are TRBV28 and TRBJ1-1; unclear D gene. Trimming cost V 7 bases and J 1 base, with 10 bases left between them. Germline V gene data show CDR1 as MDHEN and CDR2 as SYDVKM. The length of the CDR3 is 13 residues. Here the CDR3 reads CASTFSSNTEAFF. DNA for the CDR3: TGTGCCAGCACGTTCTCTTCGAACACTGAAGCTTTCTTT.

This sequence joins TRBV7-9 and TRBJ2-5; 8 positions agree with TRBD1. CDR1 and CDR2 (germline): SEHNR, FQNEAQ (reference sequence). The CDR3 is 15 amino acids. V shed 1 base, J shed 5 bases, and the junction held 6 bases outside the gene matches. This chain's CDR3 is CASSLGGQVRETQYF. CDR3 in DNA: TGTGCCAGCAGCTTAGGGGGACAGGTACGGGAGACCCAGTACTTC.

The chain employs TRBV5-6 and TRBJ2-7, with 11 nucleotides matching TRBD1. This CDR3 region has 18 residues. Unmatched junction bases numbered 12, after V lost 3 bases and J lost 1 base. CDR1 SGHDT and CDR2 YYEEEE come from the germline V gene. CDR3 DNA: TGTGCCAGCAGCTCTACCCCAGGACAGGGGGCTTGGTCCTACGAGCAGTACTTC. Translating gives CASSSTPGQGAWSYEQYF.

This clone was seen a handful of times. This chain connects TRBV30 to TRBJ1-2; D remains ambiguous. The V and J ends lost 1 base and 2 bases respectively, with 11 bases between them. Germline CDR1 GTSNPN, CDR2 SVGIG (reference sequence). This CDR3 contains 14 residues. CDR3 in DNA: TGTGCCTGGAGTGAGAGGGTGGGGAACTATGGCTACACCTTC. Translated, it gives CAWSERVGNYGYTF.

The chain uses TRBV10-3 and TRBJ2-1, with D unresolved. Germline V gene sequence: CDR1 ENHRY, CDR2 SYGVKD. This CDR3 spans 12 amino acids. V was pared by 0 bases and J by 5 bases, with 2 bases between. The CDR3 nucleotides read TGTGCCATCAGTGAGTCGAACAATGAGCAGTTCTTC. Protein sequence: CAISESNNEQFF.

The chain has TRBV19 and TRBJ2-3, with D perhaps matching TRBD1 (5 bases). Looked up from germline, CDR1 is LNHDA and CDR2 is SQIVND (reference sequence). Trimming removed 5 bases at V and 0 bases at J, with 15 bases between. This CDR3 comprises 16 residues. The CDR3: CASSPMGHASTDTQYF. Written as DNA, the CDR3 is TGTGCCAGTAGTCCAATGGGGCATGCAAGCACAGATACGCAGTATTTT.

The chain links TRBV7-8 to TRBJ1-2; D not resolved. Germline CDR1 is SGHVS and CDR2 is FQNEAQ. CDR3 length: 14 amino acids. V was trimmed by 1 base and J by 5 bases, leaving 11 bases between them. CDR3 loop: CASSLGREVYGYTF. The DNA for the CDR3 is TGTGCCAGCAGCTTAGGAAGGGAGGTATATGGCTACACCTTC.

This chain uses TRBV6-1 with TRBJ1-1, with TRBD1 matching 8 bases. Germline CDR1 reads MNHNS; CDR2 reads SASEGT. V lost 2 bases and J lost 6; bases outside the gene matches: 11. The CDR3 is made up of 16 amino acids. CDR3 coding DNA: TGTGCCAGCAGTGAATTAGAAGGCAGGGGGCTGGCTGAAGCTTTCTTT. Protein sequence: CASSELEGRGLAEAFF.

The V and J genes are TRBV5-1 and TRBJ2-1; 10 bases map to TRBD2. The CDR3 is 16 residues long. Germline V gene sequence: CDR1 SGHRS, CDR2 YFSETQ. The ends lost 4 bases at V and 6 bases at J; junction bases unmatched: 10. CDR3 amino acids: CASSPRSGRASNEQFF. In nucleotides, the CDR3 is TGCGCCAGCAGCCCTAGAAGCGGGAGGGCTTCCAATGAGCAGTTCTTC. Looking up the rest from reference TRBV5-1 and TRBJ2-1 gives the full variable domain: KAGVTQTPRYLIKTRGQQVTLSCSPISGHRSVSWYQQTPGQGLQFLFEYFSETQRNKGNFPGRFSGRQFSNSRSEMNVSTLELGDSALYLCASSPRSGRASNEQFFGPGTRLTVL.

The J gene is TRBJ2-7, the V gene TRBV10-3; no clear D. Trimming pared 8 bases from V and 4 bases from J, leaving 9 bases between. The V gene's germline CDR1 is ENHRY and CDR2 SYGVKD. The CDR3 length is 11 residues. CDR3 loop: CAISELYEQYF. As DNA, the CDR3 is TGTGCCATCTCCGAACTTTACGAGCAGTACTTC.

The V and J genes are TRBV6-5 and TRBJ1-1, with D unresolved. Germline loops: CDR1 MNHEY, CDR2 SVGAGI. This CDR3 is 13 amino acids long. V gave up 3 bases and J gave up 7 bases, with 12 bases separating them. The CDR3 coding sequence is TGTGCCAGCAGTTATAACGGACGGCTTGAAGCTTTCTTT. Amino acids: CASSYNGRLEAFF.

This clone came up many times. This rearrangement joins TRBV27 to TRBJ2-7; 7 bases map to TRBD1. Germline V lookup: CDR1 MNHEY, CDR2 SMNVEV (reference sequence). CDR3 length: 14 amino acids. The V gene end was trimmed by 5 bases and the J gene end by 2 bases; junction bases not matched to a gene: 6. CDR3 protein: CASSNRDSPYEQYF. The CDR3 DNA reads TGTGCCAGCAGTAACCGGGACAGTCCCTACGAGCAGTACTTC.